The 24 T cell receptor beta chains listed next were all sequenced from one sample in a study of technical replicates of blood from a handful of donors. Assay used: immunoSEQ multiplex PCR; TCRdb lists only in-frame clones, some missing. Of roughly 72,000 clones listed, 95% to 98% were seen once; the top ten hold 0.34%. Sequencing used T cells isolated from PBMCs. These TCRs come from a human donor in good health.

The gene calls are TRBV19 and TRBJ2-5; the D gene is possibly TRBD1 (6 bases). The CDR3 loop spans 13 amino acids. V shed 8 bases and J shed 5 bases, with 15 bases lying between them. Germline V gene data show CDR1 as LNHDA and CDR2 as SQIVND (reference sequence). The CDR3 is CASGGRLYETQYF. CDR3 sequence (DNA): TGTGCCAGTGGGGGCAGGTTATACGAGACCCAGTACTTC.

The rearrangement joins TRBV28 to TRBJ1-2, with TRBD1 identical over 9 bases. The germline gives CDR1 MDHEN, CDR2 SYDVKM. V was pared by 2 bases and J by 4 bases, with 11 bases of the junction left unmatched. CDR3 length: 17 residues. The CDR3, as DNA: TGTGCCAGCAGTTTAATTGGGACAGGGTCCCTCATCTATGGCTACACCTTC. It yields the protein CASSLIGTGSLIYGYTF.

This rearrangement joins TRBV9 to TRBJ1-1; D is uncertain. CDR1 and CDR2 from the germline V gene are SGDLS and YYNGEE. V was cut by 6 bases and J by 5 bases, with 14 bases left in between. The CDR3 runs 13 residues. CDR3 sequence reads: CASTSMEGTEAFF. The CDR3 DNA reads as TGTGCCAGCACCTCCATGGAGGGAACTGAAGCTTTCTTT. Using reference TRBV9 and TRBJ1-1 for the parts outside the CDR3, the full variable domain is DSGVTQTPKHLITATGQRVTLRCSPRSGDLSVYWYQQSLDQGLQFLIQYYNGEERAKGNILERFSAQQFPDLHSELNLSSLELGDSALYFCASTSMEGTEAFFGQGTRLTVV.

The V gene is TRBV28, the J gene TRBJ2-7; weak D call: TRBD1 (5 bases). The CDR3 runs 12 residues. Germline assignment: CDR1 MDHEN and CDR2 SYDVKM. Trimming shortened V by 5 bases and J by 3 bases, and 8 bases separated the two germline ends. CDR3: CASSDQGYEQYF. As DNA, the CDR3 is TGTGCCAGCAGTGATCAGGGCTACGAGCAGTACTTC. Using reference TRBV28 and TRBJ2-7 for the parts outside the CDR3, the full variable domain is DVKVTQSSRYLVKRTGEKVFLECVQDMDHENMFWYRQDPGLGLRLIYFSYDVKMKEKGDIPEGYSVSREKKERFSLILESASTNQTSMYLCASSDQGYEQYFGPGTRLTVT.

This sequence joins TRBV14 and TRBJ2-7, with 7 bases fitting TRBD1. The CDR3 has 17 residues. Germline V gives CDR1 SGHDN, CDR2 FVKESK. Trimming cost V 1 base and J 0 bases; bases outside gene matches: 9. CDR3 nucleotides: TGTGCCAGCAGCCAAGTGAAACAGGGGTTCAGCTCCTACGAGCAGTACTTC. Translation gives CASSQVKQGFSSYEQYF.

This sequence joins TRBV9 and TRBJ2-2, with D possibly matching TRBD1 (5 bases). This CDR3 region has 14 residues. Trimming removed 2 bases at V and 5 bases at J, with 10 bases between. Germline values: CDR1 SGDLS, CDR2 YYNGEE. CDR3 coding DNA: TGTGCCAGCAGCGTCTCAACAGGAACCGGGGAGCTGTTTTTT. Encoded protein: CASSVSTGTGELFF. Looking up the rest from reference TRBV9 and TRBJ2-2 gives the full variable domain: DSGVTQTPKHLITATGQRVTLRCSPRSGDLSVYWYQQSLDQGLQFLIQYYNGEERAKGNILERFSAQQFPDLHSELNLSSLELGDSALYFCASSVSTGTGELFFGEGSRLTVL.

The J gene is TRBJ2-7, the V gene TRBV7-9; TRBD1 matches at 9 bases. This CDR3 is built from 16 residues. Germline V CDR1 and CDR2: SEHNR, FQNEAQ (reference sequence). The ends lost 2 bases at V and 1 base at J; junction bases unmatched: 6. The CDR3 loop is CASSLSPGQGSYEQYF. The CDR3 coding sequence is TGTGCCAGCAGCTTATCCCCCGGACAGGGGTCCTACGAGCAGTACTTC.

V is TRBV5-4 and J is TRBJ2-1, with 8 bases aligning to TRBD1. Trimming removed 0 bases from V and 6 bases from J; junction bases left unmatched: 11. CDR1 and CDR2 from the germline V gene are SGHNT and YYREEE (reference sequence). CDR3 length: 17 amino acids. The CDR3 sequence is CASSLDPETGVTNEQFF. CDR3 bases: TGTGCCAGCAGCTTGGATCCCGAGACAGGGGTTACCAATGAGCAGTTCTTC.

The chain is built from TRBV11-3 and TRBJ2-2, with TRBD1 identical over 10 bases. The V gene end was trimmed by 5 bases and the J gene end by 3 bases; junction bases not matched to a gene: 3. Germline V CDR1 and CDR2: SGHNT, YENEEA. The CDR3 runs 15 residues. The CDR3 sequence: CASSPTGGDTGELFF. The CDR3 nucleotides are TGTGCCAGCAGCCCGACAGGGGGCGACACCGGGGAGCTGTTTTTT.

The V gene is TRBV11-2, the J gene TRBJ2-7; no reliable D call. CDR1 is SGHAT and CDR2 is FQNNGV in the germline V gene. Trimming shortened V by 3 bases and J by 0 bases, and 12 bases separated the two germline ends. This CDR3 has 15 amino acids. The CDR3 spells CASSFRLASSYEQYF. The CDR3 region has the DNA TGTGCCAGCAGCTTCCGACTGGCAAGCTCCTACGAGCAGTACTTC.

This chain connects TRBV18 to TRBJ1-1; D ambiguous. The V gene's germline CDR1 is KGHSH and CDR2 LQKENI. This CDR3 comprises 15 residues. V was cut by 3 bases and J by 3 bases, with 14 bases left in between. CDR3 nucleotide sequence: TGTGCCAGCTCACCTAATAGGGAGAGGTACACTGAAGCTTTCTTT. As protein: CASSPNRERYTEAFF.

This chain links TRBV6-1 with TRBJ2-1; D is ambiguous. V lost 3 bases and J 2 bases, leaving 5 bases between the germline ends. CDR3 length: 13 amino acids. The germline gives CDR1 MNHNS, CDR2 SASEGT. CDR3 amino acids: CASSDGTYNEQFF. Here the CDR3 DNA reads TGTGCCAGCAGTGACGGTACCTACAATGAGCAGTTCTTC.

The chain recombines TRBV10-1 with TRBJ2-2; D might be TRBD1 (5 bases). Trimming removed 8 bases at V and 1 base at J, with 14 bases between. CDR1 is WNHNN, CDR2 SYGVQD, per germline (reference sequence). The CDR3 is made up of 15 amino acids. The CDR3 reads CASSYTGQNTGELFF. The CDR3 DNA reads as TGCGCCAGCTCATACACTGGACAGAACACCGGGGAGCTGTTTTTT.

V gene TRBV2 combines with J gene TRBJ1-2; TRBD1 aligns across 7 bases. CDR1 SNHLY and CDR2 FYNNEI come from the germline V gene. V shed 3 bases, J shed 7 bases, and the junction held 5 bases outside the gene matches. The CDR3 sequence is 13 residues long. CDR3 in amino acids: CASSDTGVGGYTF. Here the CDR3 DNA reads TGTGCCAGCAGTGATACAGGGGTTGGTGGCTACACCTTC.

The genes are TRBV27 and TRBJ2-7; no reliable D call. With 0 bases removed from V and 3 bases from J, the gap between germline ends came to 6 bases. Germline assignment: CDR1 MNHEY and CDR2 SMNVEV (reference sequence). The CDR3 is 13 amino acids. CDR3: CASSLSSFYEQYF. CDR3 coding DNA: TGTGCCAGCAGTTTATCTAGTTTCTACGAGCAGTACTTC.

This clone was observed a single time. This chain connects TRBV28 to TRBJ1-1; 7 nucleotides align to TRBD1. CDR1 is MDHEN and CDR2 is SYDVKM in the germline V gene. J gave up 10 bases and V 4 bases, and 3 bases lay outside the gene matches. The CDR3 covers 11 residues. The chain's CDR3 is CASSSGGRAFF. The CDR3 DNA follows: TGTGCCAGCAGTTCAGGGGGGAGAGCTTTCTTT.

The chain recombines TRBV19 with TRBJ2-1; 11 nucleotides align to TRBD2. The CDR3 is 14 residues long. The trim removed 6 bases at V and 9 bases at J, leaving 7 bases unmatched. Germline V gives CDR1 LNHDA, CDR2 SQIVND (reference sequence). This CDR3 is CASRILAGDSEQFF. CDR3 sequence (DNA): TGTGCCAGTAGAATACTAGCGGGAGATAGTGAGCAGTTCTTC.

V is TRBV13 and J is TRBJ2-1; weak D call: TRBD1 (5 bases). This CDR3 comprises 14 residues. Looked up from germline, CDR1 is PRHDT and CDR2 is FYEKMQ (reference sequence). V dropped 0 bases and J dropped 9 bases, with 12 bases sitting between them. CDR3 residues: CASSLGKSGREQFF. The CDR3 nucleotides read TGTGCCAGCAGCTTAGGCAAATCAGGGCGTGAGCAGTTCTTC.

V is TRBV11-2 and J is TRBJ1-2; 8 nucleotides match TRBD1. V dropped 0 bases and J dropped 6; count of bases not matched to a gene: 6. This CDR3 comprises 15 residues. Germline-derived CDR1 and CDR2 are SGHAT and FQNNGV. The CDR3 DNA reads as TGTGCCAGCAGCTTAGATTGGATGACAGGGGATGGCTACACCTTC. Protein product: CASSLDWMTGDGYTF.

The genes are TRBV25-1 and TRBJ1-1; D is ambiguous. Germline lookup yields CDR1 MGHDK and CDR2 SYGVNS. This CDR3 has 14 amino acids. V gave up 6 bases and J gave up 1 base, with 12 bases separating them. CDR3 protein: CASSPAGGNTEAFF. The CDR3 nucleotides are TGTGCCAGCAGCCCCGCGGGAGGGAACACTGAAGCTTTCTTT.

The rearrangement uses TRBV6-5 and TRBJ2-7, with 11 bases that match TRBD2. V gave up 6 bases and J gave up 3 bases; unmatched junction bases: 4. In germline, CDR1 is MNHEY, CDR2 SVGAGI. The CDR3 runs 14 residues. This chain's CDR3 is CASSTSGSLYEQYF. CDR3 in DNA: TGTGCCAGCAGCACTAGCGGGAGCCTCTACGAGCAGTACTTC.

J is TRBJ2-5 and V is TRBV29-1; D may be TRBD2 (6 bases). This CDR3 spans 14 amino acids. Trimming took off 2 bases at V and 4 bases at J, with 14 bases between the two ends. Looked up from germline, CDR1 is SQVTM and CDR2 is ANQGSEA. The CDR3 region is CSVEYGGFPETQYF. The CDR3 nucleotides are TGCAGCGTTGAATACGGGGGATTTCCAGAGACCCAGTACTTC.

The V gene is TRBV6-1, the J gene TRBJ1-2; perhaps TRBD1 as D (5 bases). V shed 4 bases and J shed 7 bases, with 19 bases lying between them. The CDR3 spans 15 residues. Per germline, CDR1 MNHNS and CDR2 SASEGT. The DNA for the CDR3 is TGTGCCAGCAGTGCCCAGGCCCCCGGGGGGTCTGGCTACACCTTC. Protein: CASSAQAPGGSGYTF.

This sequence joins TRBV19 and TRBJ1-5; 7 bases are shared with TRBD1. The CDR3 consists of 16 residues. Unmatched junction bases numbered 4, after V lost 2 bases and J lost 0 bases. Germline V gene lookup returns CDR1 LNHDA and CDR2 SQIVND (reference sequence). The CDR3 region is CASSINRGDSNQPQHF. CDR3 DNA sequence: TGTGCCAGTAGTATAAACAGGGGTGATAGCAATCAGCCCCAGCATTTT. The entire variable domain, with the rest obtained from reference TRBV19 and TRBJ1-5, is as follows: DGGITQSPKYLFRKEGQNVTLSCEQNLNHDAMYWYRQDPGQGLRLIYYSQIVNDFQKGDIAEGYSVSREKKESFPLTVTSAQKNPTAFYLCASSINRGDSNQPQHFGDGTRLSIL.